This T cell receptor (beta chain) came from a study of identical twins. TCRdb independently ran MiXCR on the 5' RACE reads; one entry per CDR3 protein. The sample holds around 280,000 distinct CDR3 sequences; about 8.9% are singletons and the top ten take less than 2.5%. This CDR3 is built from 15 residues. The ends were cut back, 2 bases at V and 6 bases at J, with 15 bases in the middle. Per germline, CDR1 MNHEY and CDR2 SVGAGI. These data were also reused for a study on yellow fever vaccine responses in identical twins.

J is TRBJ2-3 and V is TRBV6-5; D not certain. Specimen: memory (CD45RO+) T cells sorted from blood. This TCR was recovered from a woman between 18 and 29 years old in good health. As DNA, the CDR3 is TGTGCCAGCAGTTACGCAGGCCGGGTGGGGGATACGCAGTATTTT. It is translated as CASSYAGRVGDTQYF.